One sample yielded the 10 T cell receptor beta chains listed below, sequenced in a study of T cell responses to AZD1222 COVID-19 vaccine (dated by TCRdb to the early 2020s). Library preparation was by the immunoSEQ multiplex PCR assay. TCRdb's version of the immuneACCESS table is confined to in-frame rearrangements and falls short of the full clone set. An unresolved V gene accounts for under half of the shortfall where checked; the remainder is of unknown origin. The sample table records over 100,000 clones; around nine tenths of these occur just once. The biggest ten clones account for 12% of the sample. The sample's time point label, in plain terms: baseline before first vaccination. The source was peripheral blood, collected on day 0 of AZD1222 vaccination. Receptor source: an adult in good health.

Turning to this clone: At one of its ends the junction is not consistent with the germline gene, which may arise from a read error. The gene calls are TRBV5-1 and TRBJ1-1; TRBD1 matches 8 bases. The CDR3 runs to 15 residues. CDR1 is SGHRS and CDR2 is YFSETQ in the germline V gene. The DNA of the CDR3 is TGCGCCAGCAGCCTATCAGGGGGCGTGAAAACTGAAGCTTTCTTT. Protein sequence: CASSLSGGVKTEAFF.

The chain has TRBV3-1 (or the pseudogene TRBV3-2) and TRBJ2-3, with 9 bases identical to TRBD2. Per germline, CDR1 LGHDT and CDR2 YNNKEL (reference sequence). V shed 4 bases, J shed 1 base, and the junction held 3 bases outside the gene matches. This CDR3 spans 15 amino acids. The CDR3 loop reads CASSLRTSGTDTQYF. CDR3 sequence (DNA): TGTGCCAGCAGCCTCCGGACTAGCGGCACAGATACGCAGTATTTT.

The V call is TRBV30, the J call TRBJ1-4; tentative D call: TRBD1 (5 bases). This CDR3 has 17 residues. CDR1 and CDR2 from the germline V gene are GTSNPN and SVGIG (reference sequence). V dropped 4 bases and J dropped 7 bases, with 25 bases sitting between them. The CDR3 spells CAWKRGGRRDKSEKLFF. The CDR3 DNA sequence: TGTGCCTGGAAGCGGGGCGGACGAAGGGATAAAAGTGAAAAACTGTTTTTT.

The V gene is TRBV19, the J gene TRBJ1-5; tentative D call: TRBD1 (6 bases). The CDR3 totals 14 residues. Per the germline V gene, CDR1 is LNHDA and CDR2 is SQIVND (reference sequence). Deletions cut 6 bases from V and 4 bases from J, with 13 bases between. CDR3 sequence reads: CASSAPDRNQPQHF. Written as DNA, the CDR3 is TGTGCCAGTAGCGCTCCGGACAGAAATCAGCCCCAGCATTTT.

V and J are TRBV27 and TRBJ1-6, with TRBD1 as a possible D gene (6 bases). CDR3 length: 17 residues. Germline CDR1 reads MNHEY; CDR2 reads SMNVEV (reference sequence). Trimming removed 5 bases from V and 7 bases from J, with 21 bases in between. In DNA form, the CDR3 reads TGTGCCAGCAGTGGCCCTAACTTTGCAGGGGCCAATTCACCCCTCCACTTT. Translated: CASSGPNFAGANSPLHF.

The rearrangement links TRBV9 to TRBJ2-7; TRBD1 matches 11 bases. Germline V gene sequence: CDR1 SGDLS, CDR2 YYNGEE. This CDR3 is 16 amino acids long. Losses at the gene ends were 4 bases for V and 2 bases for J; bases not matched to a gene: 8. The CDR3 reads CASSPFGQGATYEQYF. The CDR3, as DNA: TGTGCCAGCAGCCCATTCGGACAGGGGGCCACCTACGAGCAGTACTTC. The full variable domain, in which reference TRBV9 and TRBJ2-7 provide the parts outside the CDR3, is DSGVTQTPKHLITATGQRVTLRCSPRSGDLSVYWYQQSLDQGLQFLIQYYNGEERAKGNILERFSAQQFPDLHSELNLSSLELGDSALYFCASSPFGQGATYEQYFGPGTRLTVT.

The gene calls are TRBV7-2 and TRBJ1-1, with D unclear. CDR1 is SGHTA and CDR2 is FQGNSA in the germline V gene. The ends were cut back, 3 bases at V and 0 bases at J, with 11 bases in the middle. The CDR3 loop spans 15 amino acids. CDR3 region: CASSLTPGVNTEAFF. The CDR3 DNA reads TGTGCCAGCAGCTTGACACCGGGCGTGAACACTGAAGCTTTCTTT.

This chain connects TRBV29-1 to TRBJ2-7; TRBD2 agrees at 7 bases. The V gene end was trimmed by 3 bases and the J gene end by 5 bases; junction bases not matched to a gene: 7. Germline V gene lookup returns CDR1 SQVTM and CDR2 ANQGSEA. The CDR3 has 13 amino acids. CDR3 sequence (DNA): TGCAGCGTTGATTATACGGGAGGCCACGAGCAGTACTTC. The encoded protein is CSVDYTGGHEQYF.

This clone was observed a single time. The chain employs TRBV28 and TRBJ1-4; D call uncertain. The CDR3 length is 15 residues. From germline, CDR1 is MDHEN and CDR2 SYDVKM. Deletions cut 6 bases from V and 8 bases from J, with 19 bases between. CDR3 in DNA: TGTGCCAGCAGCTCAACGGGTGGCAGAGGAGAAAAACTGTTTTTT. Its protein product is CASSSTGGRGEKLFF.

The V call is TRBV5-1, the J call TRBJ1-2; D not certain. The CDR3 runs to 15 residues. Per the germline V gene, CDR1 is SGHRS and CDR2 is YFSETQ. V lost 1 base and J lost 0, with 10 bases in between. The CDR3 nucleotides read TGCGCCAGCAGCTTGAACTCAGCTCCTAACTATGGCTACACCTTC. Translated, it gives CASSLNSAPNYGYTF.